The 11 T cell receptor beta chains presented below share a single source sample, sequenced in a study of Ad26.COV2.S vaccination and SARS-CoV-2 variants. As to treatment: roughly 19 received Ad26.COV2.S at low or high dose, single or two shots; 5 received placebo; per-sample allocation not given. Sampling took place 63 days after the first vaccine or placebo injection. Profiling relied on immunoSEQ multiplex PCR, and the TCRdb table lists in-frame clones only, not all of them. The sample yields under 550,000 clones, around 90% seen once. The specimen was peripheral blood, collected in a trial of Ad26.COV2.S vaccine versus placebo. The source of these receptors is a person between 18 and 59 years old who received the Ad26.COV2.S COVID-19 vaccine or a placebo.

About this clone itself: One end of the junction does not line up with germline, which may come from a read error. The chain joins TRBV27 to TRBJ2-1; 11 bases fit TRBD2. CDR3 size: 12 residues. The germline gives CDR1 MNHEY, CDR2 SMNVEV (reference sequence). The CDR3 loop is CASSFTSGRVVF. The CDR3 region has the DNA TGTGCCAGCAGTTTTACTAGCGGGAGAGTAGTCTTC.

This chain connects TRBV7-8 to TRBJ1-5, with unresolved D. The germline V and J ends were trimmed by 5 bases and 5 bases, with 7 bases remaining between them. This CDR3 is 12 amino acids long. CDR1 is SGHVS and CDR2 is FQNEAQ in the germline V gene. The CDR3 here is CASSLWDQPQHF. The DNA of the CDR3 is TGTGCCAGCAGCCTCTGGGATCAGCCCCAGCATTTT.

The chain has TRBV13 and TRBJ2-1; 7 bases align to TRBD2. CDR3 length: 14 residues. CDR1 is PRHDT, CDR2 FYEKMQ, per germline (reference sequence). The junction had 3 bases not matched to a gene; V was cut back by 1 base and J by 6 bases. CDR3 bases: TGTGCCAGCAGCTTAGATGCGGGAGTCAATGAGCAGTTCTTC. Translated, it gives CASSLDAGVNEQFF.

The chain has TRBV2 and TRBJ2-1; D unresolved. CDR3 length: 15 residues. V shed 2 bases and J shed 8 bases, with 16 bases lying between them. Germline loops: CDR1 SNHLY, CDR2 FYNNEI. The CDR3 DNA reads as TGTGCCAGCAGTGAAATAAAGCCCCCGAGGTATGAGCAGTTCTTC. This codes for CASSEIKPPRYEQFF.

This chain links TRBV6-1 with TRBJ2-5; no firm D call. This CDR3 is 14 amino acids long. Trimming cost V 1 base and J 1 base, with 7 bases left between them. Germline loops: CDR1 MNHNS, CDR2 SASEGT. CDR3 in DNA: TGTGCCAGCAGTGAAGGTTGGTCCCAAGAGACCCAGTACTTC. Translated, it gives CASSEGWSQETQYF.

CDR3 region: CASSQPGTDIEQFF. The CDR3, as DNA: TGTGCCAGCAGCCAACCCGGGACCGATATTGAGCAGTTCTTC. The chain links TRBV3-1 (or the pseudogene TRBV3-2) to TRBJ2-1, with D perhaps being TRBD1 or TRBD2 (5 bases each). The V and J ends lost 2 bases and 9 bases respectively, with 14 bases between them. Germline-derived CDR1 and CDR2 are LGHDT and YNNKEL (reference sequence). The CDR3 has 14 amino acids.

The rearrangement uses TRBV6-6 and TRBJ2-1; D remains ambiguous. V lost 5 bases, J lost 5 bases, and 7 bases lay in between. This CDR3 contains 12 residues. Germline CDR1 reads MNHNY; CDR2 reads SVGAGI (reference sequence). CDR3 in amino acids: CASSPRDNEQFF. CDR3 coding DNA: TGTGCCAGCAGTCCCCGAGACAATGAGCAGTTCTTC.

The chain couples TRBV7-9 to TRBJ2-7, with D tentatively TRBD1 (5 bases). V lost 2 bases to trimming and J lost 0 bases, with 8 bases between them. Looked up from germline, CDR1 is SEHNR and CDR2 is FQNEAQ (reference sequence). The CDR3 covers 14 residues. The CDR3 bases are TGTGCCAGCAGCTTACAGGGAAGCTCCTACGAGCAGTACTTC. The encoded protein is CASSLQGSSYEQYF. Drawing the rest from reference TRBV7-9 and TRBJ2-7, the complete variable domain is DTGVSQNPRHKITKRGQNVTFRCDPISEHNRLYWYRQTLGQGPEFLTYFQNEAQLEKSRLLSDRFSAERPKGSFSTLEIQRTEQGDSAMYLCASSLQGSSYEQYFGPGTRLTVT.

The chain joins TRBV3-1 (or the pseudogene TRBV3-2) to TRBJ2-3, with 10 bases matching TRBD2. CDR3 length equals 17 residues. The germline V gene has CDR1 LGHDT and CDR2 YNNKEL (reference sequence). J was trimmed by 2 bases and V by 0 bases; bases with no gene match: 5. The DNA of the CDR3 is TGTGCCAGCAGCCAAGACGGGACTAGCGAGGACACAGATACGCAGTATTTT. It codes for CASSQDGTSEDTDTQYF.

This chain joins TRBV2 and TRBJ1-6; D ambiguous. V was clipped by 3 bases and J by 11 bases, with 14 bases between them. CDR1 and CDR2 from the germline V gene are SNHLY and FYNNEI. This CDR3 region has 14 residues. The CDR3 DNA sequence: TGTGCCAGCAGTGAGTCCGAGTTTCCTACACCCCTCCACTTT. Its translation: CASSESEFPTPLHF.

The CDR3 region is CASSQSNEQYF. CDR3 nucleotide sequence: TGTGCCAGCAGCCAAAGCAACGAGCAGTACTTC. The genes are TRBV2 and TRBJ2-7; unclear D gene. Per the germline V gene, CDR1 is SNHLY and CDR2 is FYNNEI. The CDR3 totals 11 residues. Trimming took 6 bases from V and 5 from J, leaving 8 bases between them.